Below are 17 T cell receptor beta chains sequenced from a single sample in a study of T cells in Graves' hyperthyroidism and ophthalmopathy. Amplified regions were TCR beta CDR3 sequences from RNA transcripts. TCR CDR3 regions were first amplified by RT-PCR with HTBI primers. TCRdb ran MiXCR on the multiplex PCR reads and lists one entry per CDR3 protein. The repertoire has approximately 430,000 distinct CDR3 sequences, 15% to 17% of them found once; the top ten carry around 14%. The sequenced sample was blood. The receptors stem from a woman under 30 with Graves' hyperthyroidism.

V and J are TRBV10-3 and TRBJ2-3, with unresolved D. The V and J ends lost 6 bases and 2 bases respectively, with 12 bases between them. Germline V gives CDR1 ENHRY, CDR2 SYGVKD. The CDR3 runs 14 residues. CDR3 protein: CAIRSLSSTDTQYF. In DNA form, the CDR3 reads TGTGCCATCAGGAGCTTATCATCCACAGATACGCAGTATTTT.

In the case of this clonotype: It is likely a read error, because the conserved phenylalanine at the end of the CDR3 is missing. The chain combines TRBV15 with TRBJ1-2; D unclear. Germline CDR1 and CDR2: LNHNV and YYDKDF (reference sequence). The V end was cut by 0 bases, the J end by 3 bases, with 2 bases between. The CDR3 is made up of 12 amino acids. CDR3 residues: CATSREDYGYTL. The CDR3 DNA reads TGTGCCACCAGCAGAGAGGACTATGGCTACACCCTC.

V is TRBV29-1 and J is TRBJ2-7, with 7 bases identical to TRBD1. V lost 7 bases, J lost 9 bases, and 21 bases stayed unmatched. CDR3 size: 15 residues. Germline assignment: CDR1 SQVTM and CDR2 ANQGSEA. CDR3 amino acids: CSARGTVKGTSGQYF. CDR3 sequence (DNA): TGCAGCGCCCGAGGGACAGTCAAGGGGACCTCGGGGCAGTACTTC.

There are a few counts of this clonotype. The chain recombines TRBV28 with TRBJ1-3; D remains ambiguous. The germline CDR1 and CDR2 sequences are MDHEN and SYDVKM. This CDR3 is 13 amino acids long. Trimming shortened V by 7 bases and J by 0 bases, and 7 bases separated the two germline ends. CDR3 nucleotide sequence: TGTGCCAGCACCTGGAGCTCTGGAAACACCATATATTTT. It specifies CASTWSSGNTIYF.

This clonotype was found many times. The rearrangement links TRBV6-1 to TRBJ2-7, with D uncertain. CDR1 MNHNS and CDR2 SASEGT come from the germline V gene. Trimming took 0 bases from V and 3 from J, leaving 9 bases between them. There are 14 residues in the CDR3. The CDR3 is CASSEARSDYEQYF. The CDR3 DNA reads as TGTGCCAGCAGTGAAGCAAGGTCGGACTACGAGCAGTACTTC.

This clonotype was counted many times. V usage is TRBV3-1 and J usage is TRBJ2-1; D is unresolved. V gave up 6 bases and J gave up 0 bases, with 18 bases separating them. Germline lookup yields CDR1 LGHDT and CDR2 YNNKEL (reference sequence). The CDR3 runs 17 residues. CDR3 nucleotides: TGTGCCAGCAGTCCTCGACGTGGAGCCGGCTCCTACAATGAGCAGTTCTTC. As protein: CASSPRRGAGSYNEQFF.

V is TRBV5-1 and J is TRBJ1-2; D is possibly TRBD1 (6 bases). This CDR3 is 15 amino acids long. Germline V gene data show CDR1 as SGHRS and CDR2 as YFSETQ. Here the CDR3 reads CGSRKEGGSSYGYTF. CDR3 DNA: TGCGGGAGCAGGAAGGAAGGGGGTAGTAGCTATGGCTACACCTTC. Based on the CDR3 plus reference TRBV5-1 and TRBJ1-2, the full variable domain is KAGVTQTPRYLIKTRGQQVTLSCSPISGHRSVSWYQQTPGQGLQFLFEYFSETQRNKGNFPGRFSGRQFSNSRSEMNVSTLELGDSALYLCGSRKEGGSSYGYTFGSGTRLTVV.

This clonotype showed up many times. The chain links TRBV12-3 or TRBV12-4 to TRBJ1-1; D perhaps matches TRBD1 (6 bases). The CDR3 runs 14 residues. The ends were cut back, 3 bases at V and 5 bases at J, with 13 bases in the middle. The CDR3 here is CASSLERGGTEAFF. The CDR3 bases are TGTGCCAGCAGTTTGGAGAGGGGGGGAACTGAAGCTTTCTTT.

The rearrangement uses TRBV6-1 and TRBJ1-1, with unresolved D. This CDR3 contains 12 residues. Trimming shortened V by 8 bases and J by 1 base, and 8 bases separated the two germline ends. CDR1 MNHNS and CDR2 SASEGT come from the germline V gene. The CDR3 reads CASGYWNTEAFF. The CDR3 region has the DNA TGTGCCAGCGGATATTGGAACACTGAAGCTTTCTTT.

This clonotype appeared many times. This chain connects TRBV5-1 to TRBJ2-1; 8 bases are a match to TRBD2. Germline V lookup: CDR1 SGHRS, CDR2 YFSETQ. The CDR3 runs to 16 residues. V lost 4 bases to trimming and J lost 7 bases; unmatched junction nucleotides: 13. The CDR3 nucleotides read TGCGCCAGCAGCCCATCCGGGGGGGGAGGAGGGAATGAGCAGTTCTTC. Translating it yields CASSPSGGGGGNEQFF.

This clonotype has only a few counts. The V and J genes are TRBV7-9 and TRBJ1-5; D uncertain. The CDR3 spans 14 residues. The V end was cut by 5 bases, the J end by 0 bases, with 8 bases between. The V gene's germline CDR1 is SEHNR and CDR2 FQNEAQ (reference sequence). CDR3 amino acids: CASSDLGSNQPQHF. In DNA, the CDR3 is TGTGCCAGCAGCGATCTGGGTAGCAATCAGCCCCAGCATTTT.

This chain links TRBV30 with TRBJ1-6, with TRBD1 identical over 9 bases. V shed 4 bases and J 7 bases; nucleotides not matched to a gene: 2. This CDR3 contains 13 residues. Germline V gene lookup returns CDR1 GTSNPN and CDR2 SVGIG (reference sequence). CDR3 protein: CAWKGQGNSPLHF. The DNA of the CDR3 is TGTGCCTGGAAGGGACAGGGCAATTCACCCCTCCACTTT.

The table lists this clonotype with a count of one. The chain recombines TRBV19 with TRBJ2-1; 9 nucleotides line up with TRBD1. The germline CDR1 and CDR2 sequences are LNHDA and SQIVND (reference sequence). With 3 bases clipped from V and 7 bases from J, the junction kept 10 bases outside the gene matches. The CDR3 is made up of 16 amino acids. CDR3 coding DNA: TGTGCCAGTAGTATTCCAACAGGGGGCAGGGGGAATGAGCAGTTCTTC. Translation: CASSIPTGGRGNEQFF.

Ten or more counts support this clonotype. The chain uses TRBV5-1 and TRBJ2-1; TRBD2 matches 7 bases. The ends lost 1 base at V and 7 bases at J; junction bases unmatched: 14. Per the germline V gene, CDR1 is SGHRS and CDR2 is YFSETQ. This CDR3 is built from 17 residues. The CDR3 nucleotides read TGCGCCAGCAGCTTGAGAGTAGCGGGTACTATGGAGAATGAGCAGTTCTTC. This translates into CASSLRVAGTMENEQFF.

This clonotype was seen at least ten times. The CDR3 is CASSYFETGTTYEQYF. The CDR3 DNA reads TGTGCCAGCAGTTACTTTGAGACAGGGACGACCTACGAGCAGTACTTC. V gene TRBV6-5 combines with J gene TRBJ2-7, with 7 bases fitting TRBD1. In germline, CDR1 is MNHEY, CDR2 SVGAGI. V was pared by 1 base and J by 2 bases, with 8 bases of the junction left unmatched. The CDR3 is 16 residues long.

This clonotype was seen at least ten times. The rearrangement joins TRBV3-1 to TRBJ1-1; TRBD1 might be the D (6 bases). The CDR3 length is 14 residues. Per germline, CDR1 LGHDT and CDR2 YNNKEL (reference sequence). The V gene lost 0 bases and the J gene lost 4 bases, with 9 bases spanning the gap. CDR3 bases: TGTGCCAGCAGCCAAGATGGCAGGGGCACTGAAGCTTTCTTT. It encodes CASSQDGRGTEAFF. Filled out from reference TRBV3-1 and TRBJ1-1, the complete variable domain reads DTAVSQTPKYLVTQMGNDKSIKCEQNLGHDTMYWYKQDSKKFLKIMFSYNNKELIINETVPNRFSPKSPDKAHLNLHINSLELGDSAVYFCASSQDGRGTEAFFGQGTRLTVV.

This clonotype was recorded a few times. The J gene is TRBJ2-7, the V gene TRBV19; 10 nucleotides line up with TRBD2. This CDR3 is built from 17 residues. Germline V gene sequence: CDR1 LNHDA, CDR2 SQIVND (reference sequence). J lost 2 bases, V lost 3 bases, and 10 bases had no gene match. CDR3 sequence (DNA): TGTGCCAGTAGTATGGAGTTAGCGGGAGGCATCCCCTACGAGCAGTACTTC. Protein: CASSMELAGGIPYEQYF.